The sequence of this T cell receptor beta chain was determined in a study of T-cell memory formation after mild COVID-19. This CDR3 region has 13 residues. V dropped 7 bases and J dropped 3 bases, with 15 bases sitting between them. Germline lookup yields CDR1 SQVTM and CDR2 ANQGSEA. TCRdb reprocessed the 5' RACE reads via MiXCR and lists one record per CDR3 protein. The sample lists 140,000 to 150,000 distinct CDR3 sequences; roughly 24% were seen once. The rearrangement joins TRBV29-1 to TRBJ1-2; no reliable D call. The sequenced sample consisted of PBMCs or a T cell subset sorted from them (not recorded which). The sequence came from an adult woman who had mild COVID-19 (a few samples of this study predate the infection). Cell type and time point are not known. The CDR3 sequence is CSAPLDGHYGYTF. CDR3 coding DNA: TGCAGCGCACCTCTTGACGGACACTATGGCTACACCTTC.